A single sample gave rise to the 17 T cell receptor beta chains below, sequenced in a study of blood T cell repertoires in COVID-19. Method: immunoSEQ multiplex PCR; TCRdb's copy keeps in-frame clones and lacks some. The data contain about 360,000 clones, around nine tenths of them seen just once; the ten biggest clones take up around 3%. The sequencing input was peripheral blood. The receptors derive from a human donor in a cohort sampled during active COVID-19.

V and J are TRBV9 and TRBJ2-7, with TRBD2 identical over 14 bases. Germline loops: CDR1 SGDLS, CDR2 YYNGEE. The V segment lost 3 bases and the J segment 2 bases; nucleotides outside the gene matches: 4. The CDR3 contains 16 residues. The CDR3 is CASSAGTSGGTYEQYF. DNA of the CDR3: TGTGCCAGCAGCGCCGGGACTAGCGGGGGTACCTACGAGCAGTACTTC.

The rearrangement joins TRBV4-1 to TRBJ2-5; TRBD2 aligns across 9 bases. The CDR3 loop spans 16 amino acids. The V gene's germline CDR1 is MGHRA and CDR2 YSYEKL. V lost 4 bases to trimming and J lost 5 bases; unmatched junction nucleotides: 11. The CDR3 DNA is TGCGCCAGCAGCCTACGCCGATTAGCGGGGGATGAGACCCAGTACTTC. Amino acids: CASSLRRLAGDETQYF.

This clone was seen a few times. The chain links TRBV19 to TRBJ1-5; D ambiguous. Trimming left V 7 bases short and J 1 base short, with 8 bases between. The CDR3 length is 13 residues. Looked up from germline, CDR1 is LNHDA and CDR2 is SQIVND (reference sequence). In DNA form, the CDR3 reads TGTGCCAGTATGGCGGTAAGCAATCAGCCCCAGCATTTT. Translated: CASMAVSNQPQHF.

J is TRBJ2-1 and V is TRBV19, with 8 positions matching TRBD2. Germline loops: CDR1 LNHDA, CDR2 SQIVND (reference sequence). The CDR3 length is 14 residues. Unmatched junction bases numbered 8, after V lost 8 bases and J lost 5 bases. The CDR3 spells CASDLGAGDNEQFF. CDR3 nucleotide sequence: TGTGCCAGTGACCTGGGAGCGGGGGACAATGAGCAGTTCTTC. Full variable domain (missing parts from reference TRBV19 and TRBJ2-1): DGGITQSPKYLFRKEGQNVTLSCEQNLNHDAMYWYRQDPGQGLRLIYYSQIVNDFQKGDIAEGYSVSREKKESFPLTVTSAQKNPTAFYLCASDLGAGDNEQFFGPGTRLTVL.

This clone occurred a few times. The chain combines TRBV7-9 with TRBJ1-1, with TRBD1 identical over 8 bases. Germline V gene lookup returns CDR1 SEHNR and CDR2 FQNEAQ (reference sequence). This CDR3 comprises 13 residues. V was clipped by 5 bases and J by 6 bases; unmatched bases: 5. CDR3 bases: TGTGCCAGCAGCCCCCAGGGGGCCCCTGAAGCTTTCTTT. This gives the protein CASSPQGAPEAFF.

The DNA of the CDR3 is TGTGCCAGCTCACCAGGCGCGGGGGAGGTAGAACCCCTCCACTTT. Encoded protein: CASSPGAGEVEPLHF. The rearrangement joins TRBV18 to TRBJ1-6; TRBD1 might be the D (5 bases). The germline V gene has CDR1 KGHSH and CDR2 LQKENI. The V end was cut by 2 bases, the J end by 12 bases, with 17 bases between. The CDR3 has 15 residues.

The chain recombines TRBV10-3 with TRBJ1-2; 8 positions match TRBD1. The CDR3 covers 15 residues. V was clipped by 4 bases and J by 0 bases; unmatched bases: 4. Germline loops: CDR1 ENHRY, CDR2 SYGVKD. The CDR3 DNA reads TGTGCCATCAGTGGTCGGACAGGGACTAACTATGGCTACACCTTC. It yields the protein CAISGRTGTNYGYTF.

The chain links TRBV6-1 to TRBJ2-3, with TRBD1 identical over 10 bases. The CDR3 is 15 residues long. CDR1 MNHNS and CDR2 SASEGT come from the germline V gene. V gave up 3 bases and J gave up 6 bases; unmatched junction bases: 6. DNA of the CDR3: TGTGCCAGCAGTGAGCCGGGACAGGGGACGGATACGCAGTATTTT. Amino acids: CASSEPGQGTDTQYF.

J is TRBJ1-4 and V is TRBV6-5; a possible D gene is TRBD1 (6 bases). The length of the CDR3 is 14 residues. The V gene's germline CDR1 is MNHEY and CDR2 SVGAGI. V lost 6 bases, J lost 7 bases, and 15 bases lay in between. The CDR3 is CASSTQGQSEKLFF. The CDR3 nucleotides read TGTGCCAGCAGCACACAGGGTCAAAGTGAAAAACTGTTTTTT.

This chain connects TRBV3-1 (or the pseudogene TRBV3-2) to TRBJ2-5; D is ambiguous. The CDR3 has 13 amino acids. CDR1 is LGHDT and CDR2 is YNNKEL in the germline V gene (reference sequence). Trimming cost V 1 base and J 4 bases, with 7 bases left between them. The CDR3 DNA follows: TGTGCCAGCAGCCAAGCCTCAGGAGAGACCCAGTACTTC. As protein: CASSQASGETQYF.

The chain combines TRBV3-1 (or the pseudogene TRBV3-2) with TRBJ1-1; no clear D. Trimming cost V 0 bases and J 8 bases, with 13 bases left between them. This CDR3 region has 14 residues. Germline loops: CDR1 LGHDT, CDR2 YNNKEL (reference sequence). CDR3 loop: CASSQDRNSQEAFF. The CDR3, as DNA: TGTGCCAGCAGCCAAGATCGGAACAGTCAAGAAGCTTTCTTT.

The chain's CDR3 is CASSGTTGGETQYF. In DNA, the CDR3 is TGTGCCAGCAGCGGAACGACGGGGGGCGAGACCCAGTACTTC. The V and J genes are TRBV9 and TRBJ2-5, with D possibly matching TRBD2 (7 bases). Germline V gene data show CDR1 as SGDLS and CDR2 as YYNGEE. CDR3 length: 14 residues. V lost 3 bases, J lost 5 bases, and 14 bases lay in between.

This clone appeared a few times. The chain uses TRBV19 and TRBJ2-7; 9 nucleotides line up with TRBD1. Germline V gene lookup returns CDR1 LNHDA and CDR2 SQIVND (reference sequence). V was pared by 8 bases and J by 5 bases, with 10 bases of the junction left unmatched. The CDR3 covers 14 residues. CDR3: CASARGQGLDEQYF. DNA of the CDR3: TGTGCCAGTGCTCGCGGACAGGGGCTGGACGAGCAGTACTTC. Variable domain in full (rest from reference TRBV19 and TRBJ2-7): DGGITQSPKYLFRKEGQNVTLSCEQNLNHDAMYWYRQDPGQGLRLIYYSQIVNDFQKGDIAEGYSVSREKKESFPLTVTSAQKNPTAFYLCASARGQGLDEQYFGPGTRLTVT.

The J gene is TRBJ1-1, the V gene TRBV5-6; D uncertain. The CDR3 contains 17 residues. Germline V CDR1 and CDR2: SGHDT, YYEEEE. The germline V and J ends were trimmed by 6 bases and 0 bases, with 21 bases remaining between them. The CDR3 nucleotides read TGTGCCAGCACCCAGGACGGGAGGAGAACCATGAACACTGAAGCTTTCTTT. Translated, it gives CASTQDGRRTMNTEAFF.

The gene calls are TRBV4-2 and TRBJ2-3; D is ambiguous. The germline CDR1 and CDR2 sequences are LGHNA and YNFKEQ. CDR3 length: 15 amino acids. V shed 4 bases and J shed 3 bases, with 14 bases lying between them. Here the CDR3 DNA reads TGTGCCAGCAGCCCGCGGTACCTCCAGACAGATACGCAGTATTTT. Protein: CASSPRYLQTDTQYF.

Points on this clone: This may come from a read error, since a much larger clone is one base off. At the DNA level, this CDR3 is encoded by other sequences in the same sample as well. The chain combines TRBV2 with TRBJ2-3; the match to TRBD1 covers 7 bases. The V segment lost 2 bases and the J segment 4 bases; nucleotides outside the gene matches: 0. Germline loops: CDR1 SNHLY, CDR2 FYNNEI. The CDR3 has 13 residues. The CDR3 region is CASSEQGADTQYF. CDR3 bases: TGTGCCAGCAGTGAACAGGGGGCAGATACGCAGTATTTT.

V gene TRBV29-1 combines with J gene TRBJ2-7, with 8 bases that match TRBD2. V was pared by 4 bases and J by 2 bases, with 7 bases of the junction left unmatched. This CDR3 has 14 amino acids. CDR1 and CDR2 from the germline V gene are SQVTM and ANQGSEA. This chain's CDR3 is CSVVGRGGTYEQYF. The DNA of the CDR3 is TGCAGCGTTGTGGGTCGGGGGGGGACCTACGAGCAGTACTTC.